This T cell receptor (beta chain) was documented in a study of cytomegalovirus exposure and HLA in healthy donors. In the study overall: The use of the same platform for the approximately 130 validation repertoires and the approximately 670 first-cohort repertoires was reported by a later analysis. Study results and caveats: The study put some 160 TCR beta chains on its list as cytomegalovirus-associated. Rare TCR sequences predominated, though certain public TCRs were found in many donors.

With regard to this clone: Antigen specificity is unknown.

Assay: immunoSEQ multiplex PCR; the TCRdb copy retains only in-frame clones and omits some. In the table there are over 80,000 clones, about 85% of which are singletons. Trimming removed 5 bases from V and 4 bases from J; junction bases left unmatched: 4. CDR3 length: 13 amino acids. Germline CDR1 reads MDHEN; CDR2 reads SYDVKM. This TCR derives from a man aged 18 to 30 in good health and CMV-seropositive. The J gene is TRBJ2-7, the V gene TRBV28, with 8 bases identical to TRBD1. Sequencing input: PBMCs. CDR3 region: CASSEGQEYEQYF. CDR3 in DNA: TGTGCCAGCAGTGAGGGACAGGAGTACGAGCAGTACTTC. The variable domain in full, with the rest retrieved from reference TRBV28 and TRBJ2-7, is DVKVTQSSRYLVKRTGEKVFLECVQDMDHENMFWYRQDPGLGLRLIYFSYDVKMKEKGDIPEGYSVSREKKERFSLILESASTNQTSMYLCASSEGQEYEQYFGPGTRLTVT.